The next 28 T cell receptor beta chains were all read from a single sample in a study of shared clonotypes between healthy human individuals. Sequenced by immunoSEQ multiplex PCR; TCRdb stores in-frame clones only, minus some. The sample has about a million clones; roughly 80% are singletons. Sequencing input: memory CD4+ T cells sorted from blood. Subset: CD45RA-negative fraction. These receptors were taken from a man between 18 and 29 years old in good health.

This chain links TRBV28 with TRBJ2-6; 10 nucleotides line up with TRBD1. The ends lost 6 bases at V and 2 bases at J; junction bases unmatched: 7. Germline lookup yields CDR1 MDHEN and CDR2 SYDVKM. This CDR3 region has 17 residues. The CDR3 coding sequence is TGTGCCAGCAGCTCGGGACAGGGGCTCACTGGGGCCAACGTCCTGACTTTC. Encoded protein: CASSSGQGLTGANVLTF.

This clone was observed at least ten times. V and J are TRBV6-6 and TRBJ1-1; no reliable D call. The CDR3 contains 12 residues. V shed 7 bases and J shed 1 base, with 7 bases lying between them. Per germline, CDR1 MNHNY and CDR2 SVGAGI (reference sequence). The CDR3 DNA reads as TGTGCCAGCATCCGGCAGAACACTGAAGCTTTCTTT. Translated, it gives CASIRQNTEAFF.

This clone showed up just once. The chain recombines TRBV7-9 with TRBJ2-1, with 9 nucleotides matching TRBD1. This CDR3 contains 14 residues. Trimming removed 7 bases from V and 7 bases from J; junction bases left unmatched: 8. Looked up from germline, CDR1 is SEHNR and CDR2 is FQNEAQ (reference sequence). CDR3 DNA sequence: TGTGCCAGCACCCCGGGACAGGGATTGAATGAGCAGTTCTTC. This gives the protein CASTPGQGLNEQFF.

CDR3 DNA sequence: TGTGCCAGCAGCGCAGACTATACTTCTACCGCTGAAGCTTTCTTT. Its translation: CASSADYTSTAEAFF. The chain uses TRBV5-4 and TRBJ1-1; D not certain. The V gene's germline CDR1 is SGHNT and CDR2 YYREEE (reference sequence). The CDR3 loop spans 15 amino acids. Trimming cost V 4 bases and J 6 bases, with 19 bases left between them.

In this sample, this clone turned up a few times. This chain links TRBV28 with TRBJ1-4, with 8 bases matching TRBD1. V shed 4 bases, J shed 8 bases, and the junction held 15 bases outside the gene matches. Germline CDR1 MDHEN, CDR2 SYDVKM. The CDR3 extends over 17 amino acids. This CDR3 is CASSWGPGQASGEKLFF. The CDR3 DNA reads TGTGCCAGCAGTTGGGGTCCGGGACAGGCCTCCGGGGAAAAACTGTTTTTT.

CDR3 nucleotides: TGTGCCAGCAGACCCCCACAGGGGGCATCGACTGAAGCTTTCTTT. Amino acid sequence: CASRPPQGASTEAFF. The chain carries TRBV28 and TRBJ1-1; 9 nucleotides line up with TRBD1. This CDR3 is built from 15 residues. The V gene's germline CDR1 is MDHEN and CDR2 SYDVKM. Trimming took 6 bases from V and 5 from J; bases not matched to a gene: 10.

With respect to this clone: With a much larger clone just one base away, this may be a read error. The sample carries other DNA sequences with the same CDR3. The chain recombines TRBV11-3 with TRBJ2-5, with TRBD1 matching over 7 bases. This CDR3 comprises 13 residues. Germline V gene lookup returns CDR1 SGHNT and CDR2 YENEEA. Unmatched junction bases numbered 0, after V lost 3 bases and J lost 2 bases. Here the CDR3 DNA reads TGTGCCAGCAGCTTGGGACAGCAAGAGACCCAGTACTTC. This translates into CASSLGQQETQYF.

V and J are TRBV4-1 and TRBJ2-7; TRBD1 is a possible D gene (5 bases). Trimming shortened V by 1 base and J by 6 bases, and 22 bases separated the two germline ends. The CDR3 consists of 17 residues. Germline V gives CDR1 MGHRA, CDR2 YSYEKL. Here the CDR3 reads CASSQVIVGPQASEQYF. For the CDR3, the DNA is TGCGCCAGCAGCCAAGTTATAGTAGGGCCACAGGCCAGCGAGCAGTACTTC.

The chain is built from TRBV7-2 and TRBJ2-2, with D maybe TRBD2 (5 bases). Germline lookup yields CDR1 SGHTA and CDR2 FQGNSA. Trimming took off 10 bases at V and 3 bases at J, with 18 bases between the two ends. The CDR3 runs to 15 residues. CDR3 loop: CAIAAGRTYTGELFF. The CDR3 DNA reads TGTGCCATCGCGGCGGGCCGGACCTACACCGGGGAGCTGTTTTTT.

Details on this clone: Being one base from a much bigger clone, this may be a read error. This sample also contains other DNA sequences that code for the same CDR3. The J gene is TRBJ1-2, the V gene TRBV9, with 9 nucleotides matching TRBD1. Trimming took 2 bases from V and 4 from J; bases not matched to a gene: 0. Germline V lookup: CDR1 SGDLS, CDR2 YYNGEE. The CDR3 is 13 residues long. The CDR3 DNA sequence: TGTGCCAGCAGCGTGGGACAGGGCTATGGCTACACCTTC. Translating gives CASSVGQGYGYTF.

A remark on this clone: At one of its ends the junction is not consistent with the germline gene, which may arise from a read error. The chain carries TRBV7-3 and TRBJ2-5, with unresolved D. CDR3 length: 12 amino acids. Germline loops: CDR1 SGHTA, CDR2 FQGTGA. CDR3 DNA: TGTGCCAGCAGCGTAGGACCGTGGGCACCTGACTTC. Translated: CASSVGPWAPDF.

V gene TRBV4-1 combines with J gene TRBJ2-5; tentatively, D is TRBD1 (7 bases). Germline-derived CDR1 and CDR2 are MGHRA and YSYEKL. CDR3 length: 15 residues. Deletions cut 4 bases from V and 6 bases from J, with 18 bases between. The CDR3 here is CASSPSRGAEKTQYF. In DNA, the CDR3 is TGCGCCAGCAGCCCGAGCAGGGGGGCCGAGAAGACCCAGTACTTC.

This clone occurred once. The CDR3 nucleotides are TGTGCCAGCAGCTTAGGGCAGGGCAGAAACATTCAGTACTTC. Protein product: CASSLGQGRNIQYF. The J gene is TRBJ2-4, the V gene TRBV7-2; D perhaps matches TRBD1 (5 bases). V was clipped by 1 base and J by 6 bases, with 10 bases between them. Looked up from germline, CDR1 is SGHTA and CDR2 is FQGNSA. This CDR3 spans 14 amino acids.

This clone was recorded only once. The chain has TRBV6-1 and TRBJ2-1; TRBD2 agrees at 8 bases. The germline V gene has CDR1 MNHNS and CDR2 SASEGT. The trim removed 1 base at V and 9 bases at J, leaving 17 bases unmatched. There are 18 residues in the CDR3. CDR3 coding DNA: TGTGCCAGCAGTGAAGTAGTCGGATATGCCGGGACTAGGGGTGAGCAGTTCTTC. It specifies CASSEVVGYAGTRGEQFF.

This clone occurred many times. The CDR3 DNA reads TGTGCCACCAGCAGAGACAGGGGTTATCAGCCCCAGCATTTT. It translates to CATSRDRGYQPQHF. This chain uses TRBV15 with TRBJ1-5; tentatively, D is TRBD1 (6 bases). Germline CDR1 reads LNHNV; CDR2 reads YYDKDF (reference sequence). V was cut by 0 bases and J by 5 bases, with 8 bases left in between. The CDR3 is made up of 14 amino acids.

V and J are TRBV11-1 and TRBJ2-2; TRBD1 matches 8 bases. The CDR3 totals 15 residues. J lost 5 bases, V lost 1 base, and 3 bases had no gene match. Germline CDR1 and CDR2: SGHAT and FQDESV (reference sequence). CDR3 region: CASSLDRGVTGELFF. The CDR3 DNA follows: TGTGCCAGCAGCTTAGACAGGGGGGTTACCGGGGAGCTGTTTTTT.

J is TRBJ2-1 and V is TRBV30; no definite D call. The germline CDR1 and CDR2 sequences are GTSNPN and SVGIG (reference sequence). This CDR3 has 12 amino acids. V was shortened by 4 bases and J by 1 base, with 5 bases between the two germline ends. CDR3 nucleotide sequence: TGTGCCTGGACTACGTCCTACAATGAGCAGTTCTTC. It encodes CAWTTSYNEQFF.

The rearrangement links TRBV14 to TRBJ2-6; D gene ambiguous. The CDR3 runs 16 residues. Germline CDR1 reads SGHDN; CDR2 reads FVKESK. V dropped 3 bases and J dropped 0 bases, with 9 bases sitting between them. In DNA, the CDR3 is TGTGCCAGCAGCCAGCAGGTATACTCTGGGGCCAACGTCCTGACTTTC. As protein: CASSQQVYSGANVLTF.

In this sample, this clone turned up a few times. V gene TRBV5-7 combines with J gene TRBJ1-2, with 8 bases that match TRBD1. TRBV5-7 is an open reading frame whose function is uncertain. J was trimmed by 6 bases and V by 2 bases; bases with no gene match: 6. CDR3 length: 14 residues. CDR3 loop: CASSLCCRGHGYTF. The CDR3, as DNA: TGTGCCAGCAGCTTATGTTGCAGGGGGCATGGCTACACCTTC.

J is TRBJ1-2 and V is TRBV29-1, with 10 bases matching TRBD1. Germline assignment: CDR1 SQVTM and CDR2 ANQGSEA. J was trimmed by 2 bases and V by 1 base; bases with no gene match: 4. This CDR3 is built from 15 residues. CDR3 nucleotide sequence: TGCAGCGTTGAAGGGACAGGGGGAAAGAACTATGGCTACACCTTC. As protein: CSVEGTGGKNYGYTF.

V usage is TRBV7-6 and J usage is TRBJ2-1; D not certain. The ends were cut back, 5 bases at V and 3 bases at J, with 5 bases in the middle. CDR1 and CDR2 from the germline V gene are SGHVS and FNYEAQ. This CDR3 has 12 residues. This CDR3 is CASSPNYNEQFF. CDR3 bases: TGTGCCAGCAGCCCTAACTACAATGAGCAGTTCTTC.

The CDR3 spells CASSWGQTYEQYF. The CDR3 DNA follows: TGCGCCAGCAGCTGGGGGCAGACCTACGAGCAGTACTTC. The genes are TRBV5-1 and TRBJ2-7, with D possibly matching TRBD1 (6 bases). The CDR3 extends over 13 amino acids. Trimming removed 3 bases from V and 2 bases from J, with 9 bases in between. The germline CDR1 and CDR2 sequences are SGHRS and YFSETQ.

This chain uses TRBV7-2 with TRBJ2-3; D remains unclear. This CDR3 has 14 residues. Trimming took 2 bases from V and 1 from J, leaving 7 bases between them. CDR1 is SGHTA, CDR2 FQGNSA, per germline. The CDR3 reads CASSLSQGTDTQYF. The CDR3 DNA reads TGTGCCAGCAGCTTATCGCAGGGCACAGATACGCAGTATTTT. Variable domain in full (rest from reference TRBV7-2 and TRBJ2-3): GAGVSQSPSNKVTEKGKDVELRCDPISGHTALYWYRQSLGQGLEFLIYFQGNSAPDKSGLPSDRFSAERTGGSVSTLTIQRTQQEDSAVYLCASSLSQGTDTQYFGPGTRLTVL.

The chain couples TRBV7-2 to TRBJ1-1; D is undetermined. CDR3 length equals 16 residues. Germline assignment: CDR1 SGHTA and CDR2 FQGNSA. Trimming cost V 3 bases and J 0 bases, with 14 bases left between them. CDR3 loop: CASSLWSGYMNTEAFF. The CDR3 DNA reads as TGTGCCAGCAGCTTGTGGAGCGGCTACATGAACACTGAAGCTTTCTTT.

The chain carries TRBV19 and TRBJ2-3; D is ambiguous. The CDR3 runs to 13 residues. V lost 10 bases to trimming and J lost 0 bases, with 11 bases between them. The germline V gene encodes CDR1 LNHDA and CDR2 SQIVND (reference sequence). In nucleotides, the CDR3 is TGTGCCACCCACCCACAGAGCACAGATACGCAGTATTTT. It is translated as CATHPQSTDTQYF.

In the case of this clone: It may be a read error: a sequence one base away is much more abundant. This chain connects TRBV6-6 to TRBJ1-6; D might be TRBD1 (5 bases). CDR1 is MNHNY, CDR2 SVGAGI, per germline (reference sequence). The CDR3 covers 15 residues. CDR3 sequence reads: CASRPQEGRNSPLYF. The CDR3 DNA follows: TGTGCCAGCAGACCGCAGGAGGGGCGAAATTCACCCCTCTACTTT.

V and J are TRBV10-2 and TRBJ1-6; 10 nucleotides agree with TRBD1. J lost 5 bases, V lost 6 bases, and 7 bases had no gene match. The CDR3 sequence is 16 residues long. The V gene's germline CDR1 is WSHSY and CDR2 SAAADI. In DNA, the CDR3 is TGCGCCAGCAGAGACAGGGGGCGTTTAAATAATTCACCCCTCCACTTT. Protein product: CASRDRGRLNNSPLHF.

In this sample, this clone turned up once. This chain uses TRBV7-2 with TRBJ2-3, with 7 nucleotides matching TRBD2. The CDR3 has 14 residues. Germline values: CDR1 SGHTA, CDR2 FQGNSA. V was clipped by 5 bases and J by 2 bases; unmatched bases: 4. The CDR3 here is CASSRGLYTDTQYF. The CDR3 DNA is TGTGCCAGCAGCCGGGGACTATACACAGATACGCAGTATTTT.